Described below is a single TCR beta chain sequence and its context. Its antigen is unidentified. These data come from a study of glioma-infiltrating T cells after dendritic cell vaccination. As for the study in general: Patients received three intradermal dendritic cell vaccine injections at biweekly intervals. Overall study results and limits: Patients with more pretreatment TILs had longer time to progression and survival.

This sample's time point: after dendritic cell vaccination, including at tumor progression/relapse. Produced via immunoSEQ multiplex PCR; TCRdb's table is partial and in-frame only. The profile shows approximately 92,000 clones, 80% of them singletons. This CDR3 has 16 amino acids. With V trimmed by 2 bases and J by 4 bases, 10 bases remained unmatched. Looked up from germline, CDR1 is SGHTA and CDR2 is FQGTGA. The receptor was derived from a human donor with glioblastoma. The chain employs TRBV7-3 and TRBJ1-1; TRBD1 agrees at 7 bases. The sequenced sample was blood, obtained after dendritic cell vaccination. The CDR3 loop is CASSLGEGRGSTEAFF. CDR3 nucleotide sequence: TGTGCCAGCAGCTTAGGAGAGGGCAGGGGGAGCACTGAAGCTTTCTTT.